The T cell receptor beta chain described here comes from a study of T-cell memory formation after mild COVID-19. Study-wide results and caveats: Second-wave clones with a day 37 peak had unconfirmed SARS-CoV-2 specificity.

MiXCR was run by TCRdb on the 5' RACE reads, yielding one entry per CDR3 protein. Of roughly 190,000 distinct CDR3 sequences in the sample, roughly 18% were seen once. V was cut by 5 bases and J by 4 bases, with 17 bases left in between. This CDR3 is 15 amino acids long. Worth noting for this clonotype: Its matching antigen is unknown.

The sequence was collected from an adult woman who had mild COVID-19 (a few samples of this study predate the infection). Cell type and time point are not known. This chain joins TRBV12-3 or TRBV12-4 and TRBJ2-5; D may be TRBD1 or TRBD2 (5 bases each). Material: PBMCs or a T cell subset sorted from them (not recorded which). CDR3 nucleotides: TGTGCCAGCAGTCACGGGACCTACCGAGGAGAGACCCAGTACTTC. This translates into CASSHGTYRGETQYF.